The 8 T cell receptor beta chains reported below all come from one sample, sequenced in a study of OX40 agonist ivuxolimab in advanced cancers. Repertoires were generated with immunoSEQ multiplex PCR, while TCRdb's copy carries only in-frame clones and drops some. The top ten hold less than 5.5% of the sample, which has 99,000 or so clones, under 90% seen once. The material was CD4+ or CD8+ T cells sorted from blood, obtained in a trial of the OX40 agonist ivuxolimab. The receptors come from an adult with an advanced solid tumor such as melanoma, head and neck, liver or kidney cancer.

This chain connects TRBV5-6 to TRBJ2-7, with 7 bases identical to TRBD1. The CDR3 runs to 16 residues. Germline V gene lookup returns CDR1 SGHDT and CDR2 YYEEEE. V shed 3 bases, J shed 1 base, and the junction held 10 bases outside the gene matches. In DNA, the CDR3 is TGTGCCAGCAGCTCTTATCGGACAGGTACTTCCTACGAGCAGTACTTC. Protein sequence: CASSSYRTGTSYEQYF.

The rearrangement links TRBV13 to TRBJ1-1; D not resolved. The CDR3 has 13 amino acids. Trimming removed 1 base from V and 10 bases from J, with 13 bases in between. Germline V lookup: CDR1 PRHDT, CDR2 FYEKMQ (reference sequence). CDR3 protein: CASSLARAPGAFF. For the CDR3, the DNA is TGTGCCAGCAGCTTAGCCAGAGCCCCCGGAGCTTTCTTT.

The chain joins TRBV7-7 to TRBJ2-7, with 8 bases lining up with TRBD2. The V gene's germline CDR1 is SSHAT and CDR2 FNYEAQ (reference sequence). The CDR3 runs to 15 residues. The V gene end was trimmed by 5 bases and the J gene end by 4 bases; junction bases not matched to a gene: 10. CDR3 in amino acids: CASSRDAGGLYEQYF. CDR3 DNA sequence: TGTGCCAGCAGCAGGGACGCGGGGGGATTATACGAGCAGTACTTC.

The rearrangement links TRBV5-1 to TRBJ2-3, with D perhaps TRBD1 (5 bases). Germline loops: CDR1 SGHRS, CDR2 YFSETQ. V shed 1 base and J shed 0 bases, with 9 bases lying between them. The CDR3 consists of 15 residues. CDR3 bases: TGCGCCAGCAGCTTGAACCGACAGAGCACAGATACGCAGTATTTT. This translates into CASSLNRQSTDTQYF.

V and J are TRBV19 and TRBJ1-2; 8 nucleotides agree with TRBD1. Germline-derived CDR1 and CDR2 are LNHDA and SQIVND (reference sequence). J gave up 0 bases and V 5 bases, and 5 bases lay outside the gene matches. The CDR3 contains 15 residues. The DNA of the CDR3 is TGTGCCAGTAGTGGGACAGGCTTAGCTAACTATGGCTACACCTTC. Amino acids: CASSGTGLANYGYTF. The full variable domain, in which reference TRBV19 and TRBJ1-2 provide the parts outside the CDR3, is DGGITQSPKYLFRKEGQNVTLSCEQNLNHDAMYWYRQDPGQGLRLIYYSQIVNDFQKGDIAEGYSVSREKKESFPLTVTSAQKNPTAFYLCASSGTGLANYGYTFGSGTRLTVV.

The CDR3: CASSLVAGREQYF. CDR3 DNA sequence: TGCGCCAGCAGCTTGGTGGCAGGGCGCGAGCAGTACTTC. V usage is TRBV5-1 and J usage is TRBJ2-7; tentative D call: TRBD1 (5 bases). The CDR3 loop spans 13 amino acids. V dropped 0 bases and J dropped 6 bases, with 10 bases sitting between them. CDR1 is SGHRS, CDR2 YFSETQ, per germline.

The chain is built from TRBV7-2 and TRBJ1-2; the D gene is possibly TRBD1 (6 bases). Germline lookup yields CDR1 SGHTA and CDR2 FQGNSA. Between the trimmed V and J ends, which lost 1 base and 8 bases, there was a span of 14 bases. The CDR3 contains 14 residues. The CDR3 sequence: CASSLVQGRDGYTF. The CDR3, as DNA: TGTGCCAGCAGCTTAGTTCAGGGGAGGGACGGCTACACCTTC.

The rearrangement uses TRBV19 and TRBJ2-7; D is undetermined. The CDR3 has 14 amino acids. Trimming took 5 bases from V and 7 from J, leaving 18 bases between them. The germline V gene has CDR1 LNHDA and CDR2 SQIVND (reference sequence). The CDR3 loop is CASSPAGPQREQYF. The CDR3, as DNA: TGTGCCAGTAGTCCCGCCGGGCCTCAGAGGGAGCAGTACTTC.